This is a list of T cell receptor beta chains from one sample in a study of OX40 agonist ivuxolimab in advanced cancers. Clones were sequenced by immunoSEQ multiplex PCR, and TCRdb holds only the in-frame ones, with some missing. The sample contains about 92,000 clones, under 90% of which appear only once. The starting material was CD4+ or CD8+ T cells sorted from blood, obtained in a trial of the OX40 agonist ivuxolimab. These receptors came from an adult with an advanced solid tumor such as melanoma, head and neck, liver or kidney cancer. The CDR3 runs from the conserved cysteine through the conserved F or W. D genes are given only for firm matches. Clone sizes are given selectively: once, few, many, or a class where the clone is expanded.

>TRBJ1-1|TRBV30|once|NA
TGTGCCTGGAGTCGGAGGGGCACTGAAGCTTTCTTT
CAWSRRGTEAFF
>TRBJ2-1|TRBV25-1|NA|TRBD2
TGTGCCAGCAGTGAATATTCGGGGGGTTACAATGAGCAGTTCTTC
CASSEYSGGYNEQFF
>TRBJ2-6|TRBV4-3|medium-sized|NA
TGCGCCAGCAGCCAAGATGTAGGGACCGGGGCCAACGTCCTGACTTTC
CASSQDVGTGANVLTF
>TRBJ1-3|TRBV5-8|NA|NA
TGTGCCAGCAGCGGACTTGACAGGCCTCCCTCTGGAAACACCATATATTTT
CASSGLDRPPSGNTIYF
>TRBJ1-3|TRBV18|NA|TRBD1
TGTGCCAGCTCTTCTTATGGACCGGGGACAGGGCCTGGAAACACCATATATTTT
CASSSYGPGTGPGNTIYF
>TRBJ1-1|TRBV15|NA|NA
TGTGCCACCAGCATTGACTTCGGGACGGAGAACACTGAAGCTTTCTTT
CATSIDFGTENTEAFF
>TRBJ2-3|TRBV12-5|NA|TRBD2
TGTGCTAGTGGCGATCTAAGCGGGGGTAGCACAGATACGCAGTATTTT
CASGDLSGGSTDTQYF
>TRBJ2-5|TRBV5-6|NA|TRBD1
TGTGCCAGCAGCAAACTTACAGGGGGCGAGGAGACCCAGTACTTC
CASSKLTGGEETQYF
>TRBJ1-2|TRBV7-9|NA|NA
TGTGCCAGCAGCCCAGGGACATCTGGCTACACCTTC
CASSPGTSGYTF
>TRBJ1-5|TRBV5-4|once|NA
TGTGCCAGCAGCTACAAAGGGGATAGTCAGCCCCAGCATTTT
CASSYKGDSQPQHF
>TRBJ1-2|TRBV6-1|NA|TRBD1
TGTGCCAGCAGTTTGCAGGGGGCGGTTGGCTACACCTTC
CASSLQGAVGYTF
>TRBJ1-2|TRBV9|NA|NA
TGTGCCAGCAGCGCCCTCTCAGCCGGGAACTATGGCTACACCTTC
CASSALSAGNYGYTF
>TRBJ2-3|TRBV12-5|NA|NA
TGTGCTAGTGGTTTGGGGGTCCCAGATACGCAGTATTTT
CASGLGVPDTQYF
>TRBJ2-6|TRBV5-8|NA|NA
TGTGCCAGCAGCTTGGGGGGCGGGGCCAACGTCCTGACTTTC
CASSLGGGANVLTF
>TRBJ1-5|TRBV6-5|NA|NA
TGTGCCAGCGGGTTACGGGGAGGGCCCCAGCATTTT
CASGLRGGPQHF
>TRBJ2-7|TRBV6-6|NA|NA
TGTGCCAGCAGGCGACAGGCTTCCTCCTACGAGCAGTACTTC
CASRRQASSYEQYF
>TRBJ2-6|TRBV12-5|NA|TRBD1
TGTGCTAGTGGACAGACAGGGACGGTTATCTCTGGGGCCAACGTCCTGACTTTC
CASGQTGTVISGANVLTF
>TRBJ2-1|TRBV5-6|NA|TRBD1
TGTGCCAGCAGCTCTCCGACAGGGAGAGAGCAGTTCTTC
CASSSPTGREQFF
>TRBJ1-1|TRBV4-2|NA|NA
TGTGCCAGCAGCCAAGGGGGGGTGGGGGCGCCGGCTGAAGCTTTCTTT
CASSQGGVGAPAEAFF
>TRBJ1-3|TRBV18|NA|TRBD1
TGTGCCAGCTCACCCGCATCAGGGGGCTCCTCTGGAAACACCATATATTTT
CASSPASGGSSGNTIYF
>TRBJ2-7|TRBV11-1|NA|NA
TGTGCCAGCAGCTTCCCAGGGACCCCCTACGAGCAGTACTTC
CASSFPGTPYEQYF
>TRBJ2-7|TRBV2|NA|NA
TGTGCCAGCAGTGAAGTGGGGGCTGGGAACGAGCAGTACTTC
CASSEVGAGNEQYF
>TRBJ1-2|TRBV5-4|few|TRBD1
TGTGCCAGCAGTTTGGACAGGGACTATGGCTACACCTTC
CASSLDRDYGYTF
>TRBJ2-5|TRBV2|NA|NA
TGTGCCAGCAGTGAACAGGGGCGCTGGCAAGAGACCCAGTACTTC
CASSEQGRWQETQYF
>TRBJ2-3|TRBV5-6|NA|TRBD1
TGTGCCAGCAGAAGACCGGGACAGGGCTCAAGCACAGATACGCAGTATTTT
CASRRPGQGSSTDTQYF
>TRBJ2-7|TRBV14|NA|TRBD2
TGTGCCAGCAGCCTCGAGCGGGGCTCCTCCTACGAGCAGTACTTC
CASSLERGSSYEQYF
>TRBJ2-5|TRBV7-9|NA|NA
TGTGCCAGCAGCTTAAACCCCAGGGCAGGAGAGACCCAGTACTTC
CASSLNPRAGETQYF
>TRBJ1-2|TRBV6-6|NA|TRBD1
TGTGCCAGCAGTAACGACAGGGGCTATGGCTACACCTTC
CASSNDRGYGYTF
>TRBJ2-1|TRBV2|NA|TRBD1
TGTGCCAGCAGTCCCGGGCTGGGACAGGGGGCAAGGGAGCAGTTCTTC
CASSPGLGQGAREQFF
>TRBJ2-7|TRBV7-9|NA|NA
TGTGCCAGCAGCTTAATGATGGGCTACGAGCAGTACTTC
CASSLMMGYEQYF
>TRBJ2-7|TRBV28|NA|NA
TGTGCCAGCAGTTTCGGGTCTACCTACGAGCAGTACTTC
CASSFGSTYEQYF
>TRBJ2-4|TRBV5-1|NA|TRBD1
TGCGCCAGCAGCCTGGGACAGGGGTTGATCAAAAACATTCAGTACTTC
CASSLGQGLIKNIQYF
>TRBJ1-2|TRBV20-1|NA|NA
TGCAGCCCGGGGGCGGACTATGGCTACACCTTC
CSPGADYGYTF
>TRBJ1-3|TRBV27|NA|TRBD1
TGTGCCAGCAGTTCGACGACAGGGGCGGGAAACACCATATATTTT
CASSSTTGAGNTIYF
>TRBJ1-5|TRBV6-1|NA|NA
TGTGCCAGCAGTACCGGGACCGTCAATCAGCCCCAGCATTTT
CASSTGTVNQPQHF
>TRBJ2-1|TRBV2|once|TRBD2
TGTGCCAGCAATGTAGCGGGAGAGAACAATGAGCAGTTCTTC
CASNVAGENNEQFF
>TRBJ1-3|TRBV5-6|NA|NA
TGTGCCAGCAGCTTGGGAGGAAACACCATATATTTT
CASSLGGNTIYF
>TRBJ2-7|TRBV29-1|NA|TRBD1
TGCAGCGTGGGACAGCTGGAGGAGCAGTACTTC
CSVGQLEEQYF
>TRBJ2-1|TRBV11-2|once|NA
TGTGCCAGCAGCTACTACAATGAGCAGTTCTTC
CASSYYNEQFF
>TRBJ2-7|TRBV29-1|NA|NA
TGCAGCGTTGTAGGTCCAGGGGAATACGAGCAGTACTTC
CSVVGPGEYEQYF
>TRBJ2-7|TRBV4-1|NA|TRBD2
TGCGCCAGCAGCCAGGCGACTAGCGGGAGCTCCTACGAGCAGTACTTC
CASSQATSGSSYEQYF
>TRBJ2-3|TRBV9|NA|NA
TGTGCCAGCAGCGTATTGGACACAGATACGCAGTATTTT
CASSVLDTDTQYF
>TRBJ2-2|TRBV6-5|NA|NA
TGTGCCAGCAGTTACGACGCGGGATGGGGGACCGGGGAGCTGTTTTTT
CASSYDAGWGTGELFF
>TRBJ2-3|TRBV5-1|NA|NA
TGCGCCAGCAGCTTGGAGGGCAGCACAGATACGCAGTATTTT
CASSLEGSTDTQYF
>TRBJ2-1|TRBV6-5|NA|TRBD1
TGTGCCAGCAGCCCCCGGGACAGGGGGTATATTGAGCAGTTCTTC
CASSPRDRGYIEQFF
>TRBJ2-1|TRBV7-9|NA|NA
TGTGCCAGCAGCTTACAGGACTACCCCTACAATGAGCAGTTCTTC
CASSLQDYPYNEQFF